This TCR beta chain was found in a study of Ad26.COV2.S vaccination and SARS-CoV-2 variants. Study-wide findings and caveats: Reportedly, after vaccination the spike-specific CD8+ and CD4+ T cell responses displayed substantial breadth.

Repertoires were generated with immunoSEQ multiplex PCR, while TCRdb's copy carries only in-frame clones and drops some. The data hold just over 350,000 clones, with around 84% observed a single time. This clone was observed a handful of times. Its antigen remains unidentified. V lost 1 base, J lost 3 bases, and 6 bases stayed unmatched. The V gene's germline CDR1 is SGHDN and CDR2 FVKESK. The CDR3 sequence is 15 residues long. Treatment here: around 19 received Ad26.COV2.S at low or high dose, single or two shots; roughly five received placebo; per-sample allocation not given. Day 63 following the first vaccine or placebo injection was when the samples were taken.

The specimen comprised peripheral blood, sampled in a trial of Ad26.COV2.S vaccine versus placebo. The origin of this receptor is a person aged 18-65 years who received the Ad26.COV2.S COVID-19 vaccine or a placebo. The chain has TRBV14 and TRBJ2-7; 7 bases map to TRBD2. This chain's CDR3 is CASSQGGGRNYEQYF. CDR3 coding DNA: TGTGCCAGCAGCCAAGGTGGCGGGAGAAACTACGAGCAGTACTTC.